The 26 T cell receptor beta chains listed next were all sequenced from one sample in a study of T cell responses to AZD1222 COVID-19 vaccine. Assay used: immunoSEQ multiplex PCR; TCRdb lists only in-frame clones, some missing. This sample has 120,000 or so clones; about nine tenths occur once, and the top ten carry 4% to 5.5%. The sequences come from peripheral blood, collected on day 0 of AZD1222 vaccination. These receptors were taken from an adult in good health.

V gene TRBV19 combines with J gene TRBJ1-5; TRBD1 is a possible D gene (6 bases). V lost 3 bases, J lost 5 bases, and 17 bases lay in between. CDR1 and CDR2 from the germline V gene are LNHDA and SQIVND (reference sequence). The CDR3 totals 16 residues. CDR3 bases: TGTGCCAGTAGTATGGTCCGTAGGGCAGGGGATCAGCCCCAGCATTTT. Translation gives CASSMVRRAGDQPQHF.

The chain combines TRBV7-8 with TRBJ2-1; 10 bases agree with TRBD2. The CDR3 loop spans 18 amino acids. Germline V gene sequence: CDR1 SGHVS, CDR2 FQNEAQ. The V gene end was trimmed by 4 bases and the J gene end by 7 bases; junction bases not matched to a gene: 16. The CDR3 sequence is CASSSLELAGTTGNEQFF. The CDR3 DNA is TGTGCCAGCAGCTCCCTCGAACTAGCGGGGACCACGGGGAATGAGCAGTTCTTC.

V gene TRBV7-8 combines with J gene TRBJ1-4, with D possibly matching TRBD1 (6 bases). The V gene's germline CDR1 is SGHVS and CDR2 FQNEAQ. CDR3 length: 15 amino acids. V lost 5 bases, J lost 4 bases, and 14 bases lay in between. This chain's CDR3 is CASSQQGQSNEKLFF. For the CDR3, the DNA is TGTGCCAGCAGCCAACAAGGACAGAGTAATGAAAAACTGTTTTTT. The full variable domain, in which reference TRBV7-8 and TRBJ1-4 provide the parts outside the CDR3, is GAGVSQSPRYKVAKRGQDVALRCDPISGHVSLFWYQQALGQGPEFLTYFQNEAQLDKSGLPSDRFFAERPEGSVSTLKIQRTQQEDSAVYLCASSQQGQSNEKLFFGSGTQLSVL.

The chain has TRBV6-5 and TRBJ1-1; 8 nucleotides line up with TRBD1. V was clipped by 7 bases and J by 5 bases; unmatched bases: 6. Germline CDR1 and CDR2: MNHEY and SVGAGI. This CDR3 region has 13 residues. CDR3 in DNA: TGTGCCAGCACCCCAGGGGGCGGGACTGAAGCTTTCTTT. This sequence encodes CASTPGGGTEAFF.

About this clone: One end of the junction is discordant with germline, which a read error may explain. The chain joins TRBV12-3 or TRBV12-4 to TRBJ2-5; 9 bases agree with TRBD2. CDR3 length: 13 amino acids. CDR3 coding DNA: TGTGCCAGCAGTCTAGCGGGGAGGGAGACCCAGTACTTC. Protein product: CASSLAGRETQYF.

CDR3 in amino acids: CASSLDRQGAQQYF. The DNA for the CDR3 is TGTGCCAGCAGTTTGGACCGACAGGGGGCGCAGCAGTACTTC. The chain employs TRBV27 and TRBJ2-7, with 10 bases fitting TRBD1. The CDR3 length is 14 residues. Germline lookup yields CDR1 MNHEY and CDR2 SMNVEV (reference sequence). The V and J ends lost 3 bases and 8 bases, in that order; junction bases with no gene match: 7.

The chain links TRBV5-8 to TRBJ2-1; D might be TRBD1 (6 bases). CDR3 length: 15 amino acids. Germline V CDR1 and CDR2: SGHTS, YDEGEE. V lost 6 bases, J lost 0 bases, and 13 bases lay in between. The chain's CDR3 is CASNTGWSSYNEQFF. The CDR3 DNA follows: TGTGCCAGCAACACAGGGTGGAGCTCCTACAATGAGCAGTTCTTC.

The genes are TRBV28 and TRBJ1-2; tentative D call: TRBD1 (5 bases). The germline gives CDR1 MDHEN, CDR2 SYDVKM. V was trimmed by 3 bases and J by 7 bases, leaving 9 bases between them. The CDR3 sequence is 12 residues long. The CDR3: CASSLVGVGYTF. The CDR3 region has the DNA TGTGCCAGCAGTTTGGTAGGGGTTGGCTACACCTTC.

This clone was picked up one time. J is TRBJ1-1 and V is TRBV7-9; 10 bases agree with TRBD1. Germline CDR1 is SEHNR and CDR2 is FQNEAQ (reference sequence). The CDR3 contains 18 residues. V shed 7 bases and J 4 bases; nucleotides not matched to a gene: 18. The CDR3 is CASTKGGQGSGTSTEAFF. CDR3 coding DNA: TGTGCCAGCACCAAAGGGGGACAGGGGTCGGGGACAAGCACTGAAGCTTTCTTT.

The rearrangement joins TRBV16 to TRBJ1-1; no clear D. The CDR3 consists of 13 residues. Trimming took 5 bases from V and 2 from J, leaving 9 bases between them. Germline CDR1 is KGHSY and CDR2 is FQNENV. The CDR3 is CASSTRVNTEAFF. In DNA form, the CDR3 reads TGTGCCAGCAGCACCCGGGTCAACACTGAAGCTTTCTTT.

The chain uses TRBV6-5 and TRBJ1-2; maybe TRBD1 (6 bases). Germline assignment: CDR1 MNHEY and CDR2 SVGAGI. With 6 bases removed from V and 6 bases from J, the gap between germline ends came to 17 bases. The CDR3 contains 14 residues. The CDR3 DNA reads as TGTGCCAGCAGCCTAAGAGGGGGGTCTGATGGCTACACCTTC. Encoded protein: CASSLRGGSDGYTF.

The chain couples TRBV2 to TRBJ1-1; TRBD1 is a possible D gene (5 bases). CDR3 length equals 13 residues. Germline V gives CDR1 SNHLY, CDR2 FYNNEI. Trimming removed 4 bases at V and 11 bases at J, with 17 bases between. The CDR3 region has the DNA TGTGCCAGCAGTGTAGGCAGGGAAGCAGTGGCTTTCTTT. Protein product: CASSVGREAVAFF.

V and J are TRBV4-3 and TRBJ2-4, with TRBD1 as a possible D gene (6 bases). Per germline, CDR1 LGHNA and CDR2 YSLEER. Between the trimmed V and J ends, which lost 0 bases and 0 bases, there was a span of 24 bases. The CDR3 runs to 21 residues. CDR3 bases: TGCGCCAGCAGCCAAGATCCGCCAGGGGTAGTTTTTTGGTCAGCCAAAAACATTCAGTACTTC. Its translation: CASSQDPPGVVFWSAKNIQYF.

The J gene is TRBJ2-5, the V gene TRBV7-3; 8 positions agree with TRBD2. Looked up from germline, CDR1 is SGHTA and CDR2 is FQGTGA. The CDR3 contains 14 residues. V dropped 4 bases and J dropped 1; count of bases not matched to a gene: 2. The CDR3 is CASSSGLAQETQYF. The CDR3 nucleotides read TGTGCCAGCAGCTCCGGACTAGCCCAAGAGACCCAGTACTTC.

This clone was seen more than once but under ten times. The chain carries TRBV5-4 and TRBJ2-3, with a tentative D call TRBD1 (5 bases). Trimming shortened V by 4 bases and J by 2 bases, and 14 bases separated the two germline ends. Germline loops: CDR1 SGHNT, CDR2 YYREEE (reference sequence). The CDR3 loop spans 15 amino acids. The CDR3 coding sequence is TGTGCCAGCAGCCCCCTGGGGCAGAACACAGATACGCAGTATTTT. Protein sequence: CASSPLGQNTDTQYF.

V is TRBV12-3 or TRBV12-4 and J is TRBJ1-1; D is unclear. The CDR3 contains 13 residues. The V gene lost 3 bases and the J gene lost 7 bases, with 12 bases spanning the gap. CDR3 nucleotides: TGTGCCAGCAGTTTCGGGGAAGACCGTGAAGCTTTCTTT. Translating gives CASSFGEDREAFF.

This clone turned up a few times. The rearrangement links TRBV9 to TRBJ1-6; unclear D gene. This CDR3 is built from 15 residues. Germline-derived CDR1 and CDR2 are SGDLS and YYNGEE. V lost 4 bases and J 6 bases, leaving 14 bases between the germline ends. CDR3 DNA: TGTGCCAGCAGCATCGACGGGCCCCCTAATTCACCCCTCCACTTT. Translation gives CASSIDGPPNSPLHF.

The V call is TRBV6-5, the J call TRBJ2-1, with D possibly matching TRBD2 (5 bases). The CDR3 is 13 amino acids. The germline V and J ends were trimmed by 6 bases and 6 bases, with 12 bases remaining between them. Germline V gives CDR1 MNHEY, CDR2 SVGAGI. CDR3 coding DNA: TGTGCCAGCAGAAGCGGAAGTACCAATGAGCAGTTCTTC. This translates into CASRSGSTNEQFF.

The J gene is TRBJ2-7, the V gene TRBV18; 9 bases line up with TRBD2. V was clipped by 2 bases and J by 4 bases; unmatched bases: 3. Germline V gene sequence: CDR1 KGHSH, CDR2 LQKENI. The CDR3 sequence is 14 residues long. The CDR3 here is CASSPSAGGYEQYF. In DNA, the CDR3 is TGTGCCAGCTCACCATCGGCGGGGGGGTACGAGCAGTACTTC.

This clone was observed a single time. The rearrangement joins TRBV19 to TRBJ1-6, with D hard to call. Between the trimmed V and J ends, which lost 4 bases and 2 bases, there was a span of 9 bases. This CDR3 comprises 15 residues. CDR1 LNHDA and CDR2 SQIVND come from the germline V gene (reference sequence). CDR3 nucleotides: TGTGCCAGTAGTACTCAGGTTCCCTATAATTCACCCCTCCACTTT. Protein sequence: CASSTQVPYNSPLHF.

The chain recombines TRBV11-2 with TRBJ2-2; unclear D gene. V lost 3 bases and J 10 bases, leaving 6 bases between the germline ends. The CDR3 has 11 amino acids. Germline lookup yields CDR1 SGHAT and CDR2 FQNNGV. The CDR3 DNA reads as TGTGCCAGCAGCTTCCTCGAGGAGCTGTTTTTT. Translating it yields CASSFLEELFF.

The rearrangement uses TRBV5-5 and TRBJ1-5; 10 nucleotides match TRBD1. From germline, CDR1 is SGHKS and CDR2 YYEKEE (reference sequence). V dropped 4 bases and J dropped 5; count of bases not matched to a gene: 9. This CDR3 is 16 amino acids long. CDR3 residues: CASSGSGTGVDQPQHF. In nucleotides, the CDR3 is TGTGCCAGCAGCGGATCCGGGACAGGGGTCGATCAGCCCCAGCATTTT.

CDR3 DNA sequence: TGTGCCAGCTCACCCCGGACTAGCGGGGAAGAGACCCAGTACTTC. Residues: CASSPRTSGEETQYF. This sequence joins TRBV18 and TRBJ2-5, with 12 bases matching TRBD2. Trimming took 3 bases from V and 3 from J; bases not matched to a gene: 2. The CDR3 has 15 amino acids. Germline CDR1 reads KGHSH; CDR2 reads LQKENI.

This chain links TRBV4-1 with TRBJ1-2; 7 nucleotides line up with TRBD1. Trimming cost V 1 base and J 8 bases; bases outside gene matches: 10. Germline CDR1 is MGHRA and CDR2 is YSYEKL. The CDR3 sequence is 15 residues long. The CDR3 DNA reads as TGCGCCAGCAGCCAAGCGAGACAGGGTTATGGCGGCTACACCTTC. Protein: CASSQARQGYGGYTF.

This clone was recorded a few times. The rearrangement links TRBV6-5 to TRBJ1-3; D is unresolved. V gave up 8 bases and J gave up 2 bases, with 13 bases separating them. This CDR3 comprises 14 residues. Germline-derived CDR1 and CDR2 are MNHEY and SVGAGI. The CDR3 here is CASYPKRTGNTIYF. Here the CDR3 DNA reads TGTGCCAGCTATCCAAAGAGGACTGGAAACACCATATATTTT.

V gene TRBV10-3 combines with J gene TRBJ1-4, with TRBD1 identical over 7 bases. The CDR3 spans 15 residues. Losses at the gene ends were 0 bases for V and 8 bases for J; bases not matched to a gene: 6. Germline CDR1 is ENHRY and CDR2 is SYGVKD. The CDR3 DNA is TGTGCCATCAGTGAGTCGAAGGGGGCAGGGGAAAAACTGTTTTTT. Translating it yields CAISESKGAGEKLFF.